This TCR beta chain was retrieved from a study of T cells in Graves' hyperthyroidism and ophthalmopathy. For the study at large: Peripheral blood was acquired at first diagnosis, ahead of any therapy whatsoever. Study-level points and caveats: The majority of expanded thyroid clonotypes above 0.001 also appeared in blood.

From germline, CDR1 is LGHNA and CDR2 YSLEER. This CDR3 has 16 residues. Trimming stripped 5 bases from V and 5 bases from J, with 21 bases between. In this sample, this clonotype turned up a few times. What it recognizes is unknown. These patients, aged 18 to 65, had recently diagnosed hyperthyroidism lasting under 2 months. Clinical symptoms, serum thyroxine, TRAb, thyroid ultrasound and orbital computed tomography informed diagnoses. Researchers took RNA transcripts and amplified the TCR beta CDR3 regions from them. HTBI primers were the set used in a first-round RT-PCR of the TCR CDR3. Via MiXCR, TCRdb re-called the multiplex PCR reads, giving one row per CDR3 protein. The table lists hundreds of thousands of distinct CDR3 sequences, approximately 13% of them singletons.

Sequences were obtained from blood. The V call is TRBV4-3, the J call TRBJ2-5, with a weak D call TRBD1 (5 bases). The source is a woman in her twenties or thirties with Graves' hyperthyroidism. This chain's CDR3 is CASSGSRGSVGETQYF. In DNA form, the CDR3 reads TGCGCCAGCAGCGGTAGTAGGGGCAGCGTAGGGGAGACCCAGTACTTC.